This T cell receptor beta chain was identified during a study of blood T cell repertoires in COVID-19. Study summary: PBMCs, B-cell-depleted T cells, or T cells were the source of the cDNA or gDNA that made up the material.

CDR1 and CDR2 from the germline V gene are SNHLY and FYNNEI. CDR3 size: 18 residues. Between the trimmed V and J ends, which lost 5 bases and 2 bases, there was a span of 21 bases. Produced via immunoSEQ multiplex PCR; TCRdb's table is partial and in-frame only. The table records about 270,000 clones, approximately 86% of them present only once. This clone was seen more than once but under ten times. Source material: PBMCs or T cells enriched from blood (not recorded which). This chain uses TRBV2 with TRBJ1-4; TRBD1 might be the D (5 bases). The source is a woman aged 30 to 39 who had recovered from COVID-19. For the CDR3, the DNA is TGTGCCAGCAGTCTCCACCGCACCCGGGACTATACTAATGAAAAACTGTTTTTT. As protein: CASSLHRTRDYTNEKLFF.